A selection of T cell receptor beta chains follows, all from one sample in a study of cytomegalovirus exposure and HLA in healthy donors. TCRdb's copy holds only in-frame clones and misses some; the assay was immunoSEQ multiplex PCR. Of some 190,000 clones listed, 86% are singletons. The sample consisted of PBMCs. Every receptor here comes from a woman aged 25 to 39 in good health and CMV-seronegative. CDR3s include the opening cysteine and the closing phenylalanine or tryptophan. The D gene is left open where the match is weak. Only part of the rows carry a size: once, few, many, or a class if the clone is expanded.

J | D | V | size | DNA | CDR3
TRBJ1-1 | NA | TRBV29-1 | NA | TGCAGCGTTGTTGGGAGGTTGAACACTGAAGCTTTCTTT | CSVVGRLNTEAFF
TRBJ1-2 | NA | TRBV6-1 | NA | TGTGCCAGCAGTGAAGAGGGGCCAGGGTCTGACTATGGCTACACCTTC | CASSEEGPGSDYGYTF
TRBJ2-3 | TRBD2 | TRBV5-8 | NA | TGTGCCAGCAGCTTGGCGAGAACAGCGGGGGGAACAGATACGCAGTATTTT | CASSLARTAGGTDTQYF
TRBJ1-5 | NA | TRBV18 | NA | TGTGCCAGCTCACCGTTAGGGGGTCAGCCCCAGCATTTT | CASSPLGGQPQHF
TRBJ2-6 | NA | TRBV2 | NA | TGTGCCAGCACGGGAGTAGTGAGTGGGGCCAACGTCCTGACTTTC | CASTGVVSGANVLTF
TRBJ2-2 | NA | TRBV30 | NA | TGTGCCTGGAGTAGGAGAAACACCGGGGAGCTGTTTTTT | CAWSRRNTGELFF
TRBJ2-1 | NA | TRBV7-9 | NA | TGTGCCAGCAGCTCTTCTAACTACAATGAGCAGTTCTTC | CASSSSNYNEQFF
TRBJ2-6 | NA | TRBV6-1 | NA | TGTGCCAGCAGAGCCGGTGGGGCCAACGTCCTGACTTTC | CASRAGGANVLTF
TRBJ2-1 | NA | TRBV5-6 | NA | TGTGCCAGCAGCCCTGCCCTAGCGCAGAATGAGCAGTTCTTC | CASSPALAQNEQFF
TRBJ2-7 | NA | TRBV7-2 | few | TGTGCCAGCAGCTTAGGGGCGCGGGCCACCTACGAGCAGTACTTC | CASSLGARATYEQYF
TRBJ1-2 | NA | TRBV19 | NA | TGTGCCAGTAGTATTGGCCCGGGGGTAGAGTATTATGGCTACACCTTC | CASSIGPGVEYYGYTF
TRBJ2-1 | TRBD1 | TRBV11-2 | NA | TGTGCCAGCAGCTACGGACAGGGGCTCCCCTACAATGAGCAGTTCTTC | CASSYGQGLPYNEQFF
TRBJ1-1 | TRBD1 | TRBV28 | NA | TGTGCCAGCAGTTTCATGGACAGGGGAGACACTGAAGCTTTCTTT | CASSFMDRGDTEAFF
TRBJ2-7 | NA | TRBV4-1 | NA | TGCGCCAGCAGCCAAGACCAGTCCACAGGGCTACCCTACGAGCAGTACTTC | CASSQDQSTGLPYEQYF
TRBJ1-2 | NA | TRBV28 | NA | TGTGCCAGCAGCTATCGCCGGGACAACTATTCGTCGAGGGGCTACACCTTC | CASSYRRDNYSSRGYTF
TRBJ2-3 | NA | TRBV11-3 | NA | TGTGCCAGCAGCCCACAGGGGGGGGCCACAGATACGCAGTATTTT | CASSPQGGATDTQYF
TRBJ1-2 | TRBD1 | TRBV6-1 | NA | TGTGCCAGCAGTGAAGTTAACAGGGGGCAAGGCTACACCTTC | CASSEVNRGQGYTF
TRBJ1-1 | NA | TRBV15 | NA | TGTGCCACCGGACAGCCCAACACTGAAGCTTTCTTT | CATGQPNTEAFF